In this sample, the clone carrying this T cell receptor (beta chain) turned up once. The CDR3 is 15 residues long. The J segment lost 1 base and the V segment lost 6 bases, leaving 8 bases of the junction unmatched. CDR1 MNHEY and CDR2 SVGAGI come from the germline V gene. The data stem from a study of blood T cell repertoires in COVID-19. TCRdb keeps only in-frame clones here, not all; method: immunoSEQ multiplex PCR. Among 210,000 or so clones, 75% to 90% were seen once, and the ten largest hold about 4%. The origin of this receptor is a woman in her thirties who had been exposed to COVID-19. Sequencing was performed on PBMCs or T cells enriched from blood (not recorded which). The rearrangement uses TRBV6-5 and TRBJ1-1, with 7 bases aligning to TRBD1. The CDR3 region is CASSKMGTANTEAFF. CDR3 sequence (DNA): TGTGCCAGCAGCAAAATGGGGACAGCGAACACTGAAGCTTTCTTT.